One sample yielded the 23 T cell receptor beta chains listed below, sequenced in a study of shared clonotypes between healthy human individuals. Sequenced by immunoSEQ multiplex PCR; TCRdb stores in-frame clones only, minus some. The table has more than 400,000 clones, roughly 80% seen once. Sequenced material: PBMCs. Every receptor here comes from a woman aged 40-49 years in good health. Some clones in this sample may be carry-over from other donors' samples.

This chain connects TRBV18 to TRBJ1-2; TRBD1 might be the D (5 bases). The CDR3 contains 15 residues. Looked up from germline, CDR1 is KGHSH and CDR2 is LQKENI. Trimming stripped 3 bases from V and 1 base from J, with 12 bases between. Here the CDR3 DNA reads TGTGCCAGCTCACCCCTAACAGGTTTTAACTATGGCTACACCTTC. Protein: CASSPLTGFNYGYTF. Filled out from reference TRBV18 and TRBJ1-2, the complete variable domain reads NAGVMQNPRHLVRRRGQEARLRCSPMKGHSHVYWYRQLPEEGLKFMVYLQKENIIDESGMPKERFSAEFPKEGPSILRIQQVVRGDSAAYFCASSPLTGFNYGYTFGSGTRLTVV.

The chain is built from TRBV19 and TRBJ1-2; no clear D gene. The CDR3 is 13 amino acids. Germline V CDR1 and CDR2: LNHDA, SQIVND (reference sequence). The V and J ends lost 5 bases and 7 bases respectively, with 14 bases between them. CDR3: CASSADTLGGYTF. The CDR3 region has the DNA TGTGCCAGTAGTGCCGACACTCTAGGTGGCTACACCTTC.

This clone was recorded a few times. The chain employs TRBV28 and TRBJ2-1, with D perhaps assigned TRBD1 or TRBD2 (7 bases each). Germline CDR1 MDHEN, CDR2 SYDVKM. The CDR3 extends over 16 amino acids. V was shortened by 7 bases and J by 0 bases, with 16 bases between the two germline ends. Here the CDR3 reads CASTQGGSDSYNEQFF. DNA of the CDR3: TGTGCCAGCACCCAGGGGGGGTCGGACTCCTACAATGAGCAGTTCTTC. The whole variable domain, remainder taken from reference TRBV28 and TRBJ2-1, is DVKVTQSSRYLVKRTGEKVFLECVQDMDHENMFWYRQDPGLGLRLIYFSYDVKMKEKGDIPEGYSVSREKKERFSLILESASTNQTSMYLCASTQGGSDSYNEQFFGPGTRLTVL.

The rearrangement joins TRBV7-9 to TRBJ2-1, with 8 bases aligning to TRBD1. V lost 3 bases and J lost 7; bases outside the gene matches: 5. The CDR3 length is 14 residues. Looked up from germline, CDR1 is SEHNR and CDR2 is FQNEAQ (reference sequence). The CDR3 protein is CASSLVQGVNEQFF. CDR3 nucleotide sequence: TGTGCCAGCAGCTTGGTACAGGGGGTAAATGAGCAGTTCTTC.

As for this clone: A far bigger clonotype differs at one base, so this is likely a read error. Other DNA sequences within the sample encode an identical CDR3. The rearrangement uses TRBV29-1 and TRBJ1-4, with D hard to call. This CDR3 comprises 13 residues. CDR1 is SQVTM, CDR2 ANQGSEA, per germline. V lost 6 bases and J 5 bases, leaving 13 bases between the germline ends. The CDR3 nucleotides read TGCAGCGTCCGAAAGTCTCCAAATGAAAAACTGTTTTTT. This sequence encodes CSVRKSPNEKLFF.

A remark on this clone: Other DNA sequences in this sample translate to the same CDR3. The J gene is TRBJ2-3, the V gene TRBV18; weak D call: TRBD2 (6 bases). This CDR3 is built from 14 residues. Trimming pared 3 bases from V and 0 bases from J, leaving 7 bases between. CDR1 and CDR2 from the germline V gene are KGHSH and LQKENI. CDR3 protein: CASSPTSSTDTQYF. CDR3 in DNA: TGTGCCAGCTCACCGACTAGTAGCACAGATACGCAGTATTTT.

This chain uses TRBV7-2 with TRBJ1-3; the D is unclear. Trimming removed 6 bases from V and 0 bases from J, with 12 bases in between. The CDR3 extends over 15 amino acids. Germline V lookup: CDR1 SGHTA, CDR2 FQGNSA. CDR3 in DNA: TGTGCCAGCAGTCGTAGCCAAAACTCTGGAAACACCATATATTTT. Its translation: CASSRSQNSGNTIYF.

As concerns this clone: A far more abundant clone sits one base away, making this likely a read error. In the same sample, other DNA sequences code for this CDR3. The V gene is TRBV7-3, the J gene TRBJ2-2, with 7 bases fitting TRBD2. V lost 5 bases, J lost 4 bases, and 13 bases stayed unmatched. The CDR3 length is 17 residues. Germline V lookup: CDR1 SGHTA, CDR2 FQGTGA. The chain's CDR3 is CASSRTLAGAFTGELFF. DNA for the CDR3: TGTGCCAGCAGCAGGACTTTAGCGGGTGCGTTCACCGGGGAGCTGTTTTTT.

The V gene is TRBV11-1, the J gene TRBJ2-1; the D gene could be TRBD1 or TRBD2 (5 bases each). Germline values: CDR1 SGHAT, CDR2 FQDESV (reference sequence). The CDR3 has 16 residues. V was trimmed by 0 bases and J by 5 bases, leaving 14 bases between them. The CDR3 DNA reads TGTGCCAGCAGCTTAGCGTCCGGGGCACGCGACAATGAGCAGTTCTTC. This encodes CASSLASGARDNEQFF.

This clone was picked up a small number of times. The same CDR3 arises from other DNA sequences in this sample as well. This CDR3 reads CAWSGSNQPQHF. The CDR3 DNA follows: TGTGCCTGGAGTGGCAGTAATCAGCCCCAGCATTTT. V is TRBV30 and J is TRBJ1-5; no reliable D call. In germline, CDR1 is GTSNPN, CDR2 SVGIG (reference sequence). The CDR3 totals 12 residues. Trimming removed 1 base at V and 4 bases at J, with 5 bases between.

This chain joins TRBV18 and TRBJ2-7; D possibly corresponds to TRBD2 (5 bases). With 5 bases removed from V and 0 bases from J, the gap between germline ends came to 14 bases. Germline assignment: CDR1 KGHSH and CDR2 LQKENI. The CDR3 has 15 residues. CDR3 amino acids: CASSELVGSSYEQYF. The CDR3 nucleotides are TGTGCCAGCTCAGAACTAGTGGGAAGCTCCTACGAGCAGTACTTC.

This clone was detected a few times. The chain carries TRBV27 and TRBJ1-4; no definite D call. CDR3 length: 15 amino acids. The germline V and J ends were trimmed by 5 bases and 0 bases, with 10 bases remaining between them. Germline values: CDR1 MNHEY, CDR2 SMNVEV (reference sequence). The CDR3, as DNA: TGTGCCAGCAGTCGAACGCTTGCAACTAATGAAAAACTGTTTTTT. Its translation: CASSRTLATNEKLFF.

The CDR3: CASSTGQEHQPQHF. For the CDR3, the DNA is TGTGCCAGCAGTACGGGACAGGAGCATCAGCCCCAGCATTTT. The V gene is TRBV28, the J gene TRBJ1-5; TRBD1 agrees at 8 bases. V trimming: 5 bases; J trimming: 5 bases; junction bases outside the gene matches: 5. Germline loops: CDR1 MDHEN, CDR2 SYDVKM. This CDR3 has 14 residues.

This rearrangement joins TRBV7-2 to TRBJ1-1, with D maybe TRBD1 (5 bases). Per germline, CDR1 SGHTA and CDR2 FQGNSA. This CDR3 is built from 17 residues. Trimming shortened V by 4 bases and J by 6 bases, and 24 bases separated the two germline ends. The CDR3 spells CASSSPRGVPWGAEAFF. CDR3 bases: TGTGCCAGCAGCTCCCCCCGGGGGGTCCCTTGGGGGGCTGAAGCTTTCTTT.

In the case of this clone: A read error is likely here: a far larger clone is one base away. This same CDR3 is encoded by further DNA sequences in the sample. V and J are TRBV27 and TRBJ2-4, with D perhaps being TRBD1 or TRBD2 (5 bases each). CDR1 MNHEY and CDR2 SMNVEV come from the germline V gene (reference sequence). The CDR3 is 14 amino acids. V dropped 5 bases and J dropped 8 bases, with 16 bases sitting between them. Here the CDR3 reads CASSNDRGADIQYF. The CDR3 DNA reads TGTGCCAGCAGTAACGATAGGGGAGCGGACATTCAGTACTTC.

The chain combines TRBV6-1 with TRBJ1-2, with 9 bases matching TRBD1. The CDR3 sequence is 14 residues long. V lost 7 bases to trimming and J lost 2 bases; unmatched junction nucleotides: 5. The V gene's germline CDR1 is MNHNS and CDR2 SASEGT. CDR3 DNA: TGTGCCAGCACCCGGGACAGGGTGAACTATGGCTACACCTTC. Protein product: CASTRDRVNYGYTF.

The chain employs TRBV7-3 and TRBJ1-1, with a tentative D call TRBD1 (5 bases). Between the trimmed V and J ends, which lost 1 base and 8 bases, there was a span of 17 bases. This CDR3 is 15 amino acids long. The germline CDR1 and CDR2 sequences are SGHTA and FQGTGA. Written as DNA, the CDR3 is TGTGCCAGCAGCTTAAGGATGGGCACAGCAGGGGAAGCTTTCTTT. It yields the protein CASSLRMGTAGEAFF.

This clone occurred many times. Other DNA sequences from this sample encode an identical CDR3 as well. The chain combines TRBV5-6 with TRBJ2-7; D is unresolved. CDR1 and CDR2 from the germline V gene are SGHDT and YYEEEE. The CDR3 is 15 amino acids. Trimming removed 1 base from V and 1 base from J, with 12 bases in between. Here the CDR3 reads CASSLRFLGSYEQYF. For the CDR3, the DNA is TGTGCCAGCAGCTTGCGTTTTCTGGGTTCCTACGAGCAGTACTTC.

Of note for this clone: A far larger clone lies a single base away; this is likely a read error. The chain is built from TRBV27 and TRBJ2-2; D is undetermined. Trimming stripped 5 bases from V and 2 bases from J, with 3 bases between. CDR3 length: 12 amino acids. Germline CDR1 and CDR2: MNHEY and SMNVEV (reference sequence). For the CDR3, the DNA is TGTGCCAGCAGTATCAACACCGGGGAGCTGTTTTTT. This encodes CASSINTGELFF.

A word on this clone: Other DNA variants within this sample encode the same CDR3. The V and J genes are TRBV25-1 and TRBJ1-1; the D gene is possibly TRBD1 (5 bases). Looked up from germline, CDR1 is MGHDK and CDR2 is SYGVNS. CDR3 length equals 13 residues. V shed 3 bases and J shed 5 bases, with 10 bases lying between them. The CDR3 spells CASSEYGGTEAFF. The CDR3 coding sequence is TGTGCCAGCAGTGAGTACGGGGGGACTGAAGCTTTCTTT.

The rearrangement links TRBV7-8 to TRBJ1-3; D is undetermined. The germline V gene encodes CDR1 SGHVS and CDR2 FQNEAQ. V lost 1 base and J lost 4, with 8 bases in between. The CDR3 contains 14 residues. The CDR3 nucleotides read TGTGCCAGCAGCTTAGGGGGATACGGAAACACCATATATTTT. It specifies CASSLGGYGNTIYF. The variable domain in full, with the rest retrieved from reference TRBV7-8 and TRBJ1-3, is GAGVSQSPRYKVAKRGQDVALRCDPISGHVSLFWYQQALGQGPEFLTYFQNEAQLDKSGLPSDRFFAERPEGSVSTLKIQRTQQEDSAVYLCASSLGGYGNTIYFGEGSWLTVV.

The CDR3, as DNA: TGTGCCAGCAGCCACCGGACTGATGAGCAGTTCTTC. The encoded protein is CASSHRTDEQFF. V gene TRBV7-2 combines with J gene TRBJ2-1, with D maybe TRBD2 (5 bases). The V end lost 5 bases, the J end lost 8 bases, and 10 bases lay between the germline ends. Germline V gene data show CDR1 as SGHTA and CDR2 as FQGNSA. The CDR3 extends over 12 amino acids.

This clone was detected a few times. The rearrangement joins TRBV5-1 to TRBJ1-1, with TRBD1 matching 8 bases. From germline, CDR1 is SGHRS and CDR2 YFSETQ. The CDR3 loop spans 13 amino acids. Losses at the gene ends were 2 bases for V and 8 bases for J; bases not matched to a gene: 5. Here the CDR3 reads CASSFSAGGEAFF. CDR3 sequence (DNA): TGCGCCAGCAGCTTCTCGGCAGGGGGCGAAGCTTTCTTT.